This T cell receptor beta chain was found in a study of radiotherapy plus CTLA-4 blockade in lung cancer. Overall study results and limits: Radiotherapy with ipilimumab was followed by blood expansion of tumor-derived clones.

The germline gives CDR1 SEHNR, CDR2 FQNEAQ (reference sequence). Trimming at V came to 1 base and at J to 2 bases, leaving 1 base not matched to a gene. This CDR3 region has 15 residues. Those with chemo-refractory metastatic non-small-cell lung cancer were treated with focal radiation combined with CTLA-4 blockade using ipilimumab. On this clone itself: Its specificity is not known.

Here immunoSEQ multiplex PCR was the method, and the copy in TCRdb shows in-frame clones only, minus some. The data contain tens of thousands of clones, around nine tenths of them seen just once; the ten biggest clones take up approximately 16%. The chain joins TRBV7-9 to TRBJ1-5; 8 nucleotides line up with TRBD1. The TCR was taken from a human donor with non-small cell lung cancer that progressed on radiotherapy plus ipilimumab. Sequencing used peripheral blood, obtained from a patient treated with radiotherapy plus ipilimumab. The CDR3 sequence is CASSLVGQGNQPQHF. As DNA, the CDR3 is TGTGCCAGCAGCTTAGTGGGACAGGGCAATCAGCCCCAGCATTTT.